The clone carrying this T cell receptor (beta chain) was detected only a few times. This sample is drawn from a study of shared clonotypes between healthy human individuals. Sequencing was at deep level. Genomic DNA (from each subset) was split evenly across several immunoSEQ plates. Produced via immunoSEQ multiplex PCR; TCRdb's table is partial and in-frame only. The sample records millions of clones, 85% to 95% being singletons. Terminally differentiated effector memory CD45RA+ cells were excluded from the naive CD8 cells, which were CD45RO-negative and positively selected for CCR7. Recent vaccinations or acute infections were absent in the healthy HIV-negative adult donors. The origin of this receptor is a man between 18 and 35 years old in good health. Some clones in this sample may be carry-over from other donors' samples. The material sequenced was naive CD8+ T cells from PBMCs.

DNA for the CDR3: TGCGCCAGCAGCCAAGATAACCGTCCGCATGGCTACACCTTC. Encoded protein: CASSQDNRPHGYTF. The rearrangement links TRBV4-1 to TRBJ1-2, with D uncertain. Germline CDR1 and CDR2: MGHRA and YSYEKL. The germline V and J ends were trimmed by 0 bases and 6 bases, with 11 bases remaining between them. The CDR3 totals 14 residues.